Sequencing of this T cell receptor (beta chain) was carried out in a study of control samples from healthy donors and cancer patients. V lost 6 bases and J lost 4, with 13 bases in between. Per the germline V gene, CDR1 is MNHEY and CDR2 is SVGAGI. The CDR3 is 13 amino acids. Data came from immunoSEQ multiplex PCR; TCRdb stores just in-frame clones and leaves some out. The sample holds tens of thousands of clones, around 95% seen once. Sample: blood. The clonotype comes from a man in his thirties or forties in good health. V and J are TRBV6-5 and TRBJ2-7; a weak D match, TRBD2 (6 bases). The DNA for the CDR3 is TGTGCCAGCAGGCCAGCCGGGAGTTACGAGCAGTACTTC. It encodes CASRPAGSYEQYF.